The 26 T cell receptor beta chains given below trace back to one sample, sequenced in a study of blood T cell repertoires in COVID-19. TCRdb keeps only in-frame clones here, not all; method: immunoSEQ multiplex PCR. The data contain some 150,000 clones, roughly 84% of them seen just once; the ten biggest clones take up 0.63%. Sequenced sample: peripheral blood. The receptors here all came from a man in his 60s with COVID-19, enrolled during active disease.

The V and J genes are TRBV2 and TRBJ1-3, with 8 bases lining up with TRBD1. CDR1 is SNHLY and CDR2 is FYNNEI in the germline V gene. The V gene end was trimmed by 6 bases and the J gene end by 0 bases; junction bases not matched to a gene: 4. The CDR3 totals 15 residues. Here the CDR3 DNA reads TGTGCCAGCAGCCCTACAGGGGGCTCTGGAAACACCATATATTTT. Residues: CASSPTGGSGNTIYF.

The CDR3 DNA sequence: TGTGCCAGCAGCTCACCCCAGACAGGGGTCCGGGGGGAGCTGTTTTTT. Its translation: CASSSPQTGVRGELFF. The chain has TRBV7-3 and TRBJ2-2, with 8 bases identical to TRBD1. The CDR3 runs to 16 residues. Germline CDR1 is SGHTA and CDR2 is FQGTGA. Trimming at V came to 4 bases and at J to 8 bases, leaving 12 bases not matched to a gene.

The rearrangement links TRBV30 to TRBJ1-3, with TRBD1 matching 8 bases. Unmatched junction bases numbered 22, after V lost 5 bases and J lost 4 bases. Germline CDR1 is GTSNPN and CDR2 is SVGIG (reference sequence). The length of the CDR3 is 19 residues. CDR3 loop: CAWDKGTGYKSFGGNTIYF. CDR3 in DNA: TGTGCCTGGGATAAAGGGACAGGCTACAAGTCCTTTGGCGGAAACACCATATATTTT.

V and J are TRBV7-2 and TRBJ1-1; TRBD1 might be the D (5 bases). The V end lost 5 bases, the J end lost 9 bases, and 16 bases lay between the germline ends. Germline CDR1 and CDR2: SGHTA and FQGNSA. CDR3 length: 13 residues. CDR3 in amino acids: CASSPPGRAQAFF. DNA for the CDR3: TGTGCCAGCAGCCCTCCCGGCAGGGCACAAGCTTTCTTT.

The chain uses TRBV6-2 or TRBV6-3 and TRBJ1-1; D remains ambiguous. The CDR3 is made up of 15 amino acids. CDR1 and CDR2 from the germline V gene are MNHEY and SVGEGT. With 2 bases removed from V and 2 bases from J, the gap between germline ends came to 12 bases. The CDR3 here is CASSYVEGLNTEAFF. The DNA for the CDR3 is TGTGCCAGCAGTTACGTGGAGGGCCTAAACACTGAAGCTTTCTTT.

The chain is built from TRBV7-2 and TRBJ2-1; D is perhaps TRBD1 (6 bases). The CDR3 contains 15 residues. Germline CDR1 and CDR2: SGHTA and FQGNSA. Trimming left V 1 base short and J 7 bases short, with 14 bases between. The CDR3 coding sequence is TGTGCCAGCAGCTTAGTTAGTACAGGGTCAAATGAGCAGTTCTTC. Protein sequence: CASSLVSTGSNEQFF.

Within the sample, this clone is medium-sized. This rearrangement joins TRBV27 to TRBJ1-5; D possibly corresponds to TRBD1 (6 bases). Trimming removed 6 bases from V and 0 bases from J, with 12 bases in between. Germline CDR1 MNHEY, CDR2 SMNVEV (reference sequence). The CDR3 is made up of 15 amino acids. The CDR3 bases are TGTGCCAGCAGAGCCGGGACAATTAGCAATCAGCCCCAGCATTTT. The encoded protein is CASRAGTISNQPQHF.

The rearrangement uses TRBV12-3 or TRBV12-4 and TRBJ1-1; no clear D. The CDR3 has 13 residues. Trimming took off 3 bases at V and 1 base at J, with 6 bases between the two ends. The CDR3: CASSFSTNTEAFF. CDR3 bases: TGTGCCAGCAGTTTTTCTACGAACACTGAAGCTTTCTTT.

The V and J genes are TRBV10-2 and TRBJ1-2, with 11 positions matching TRBD1. The CDR3 runs to 17 residues. The V and J ends lost 2 bases and 6 bases, in that order; junction bases with no gene match: 11. CDR1 WSHSY and CDR2 SAAADI come from the germline V gene. CDR3 DNA sequence: TGCGCCAGCAGTGAGCGCCCCTCCGGACAGGGGGCCCATGGCTACACCTTC. Its translation is CASSERPSGQGAHGYTF.

V usage is TRBV2 and J usage is TRBJ1-5, with D perhaps TRBD1 (5 bases). The germline V and J ends were trimmed by 3 bases and 3 bases, with 12 bases remaining between them. Germline V gene lookup returns CDR1 SNHLY and CDR2 FYNNEI. This CDR3 comprises 15 residues. The DNA of the CDR3 is TGTGCCAGCAGTGATGACAGTAGGTACAATCAGCCCCAGCATTTT. Encoded protein: CASSDDSRYNQPQHF.

The chain couples TRBV18 to TRBJ1-5, with D perhaps matching TRBD1 (6 bases). Trimming took off 0 bases at V and 8 bases at J, with 8 bases between the two ends. The length of the CDR3 is 13 residues. Germline CDR1 KGHSH, CDR2 LQKENI. CDR3 DNA: TGTGCCAGCTCACCACCTGGGGGCGAGCCCCAGCATTTT. It yields the protein CASSPPGGEPQHF.

The V gene is TRBV9, the J gene TRBJ1-1; 9 positions agree with TRBD1. The CDR3 is made up of 15 amino acids. Germline lookup yields CDR1 SGDLS and CDR2 YYNGEE. J gave up 5 bases and V 0 bases, and 5 bases lay outside the gene matches. CDR3 amino acids: CASSVGGTGQTEAFF. The DNA of the CDR3 is TGTGCCAGCAGCGTAGGCGGGACAGGGCAAACTGAAGCTTTCTTT.

The J gene is TRBJ2-3, the V gene TRBV9; 12 bases are a match to TRBD2. CDR3 length equals 18 residues. The ends lost 6 bases at V and 2 bases at J; junction bases unmatched: 13. From germline, CDR1 is SGDLS and CDR2 YYNGEE. The DNA of the CDR3 is TGTGCCAGCACCAGGACTAGCGGGGCACTTTTTAACACAGATACGCAGTATTTT. As protein: CASTRTSGALFNTDTQYF.

Worth noting for this clone: Different DNA sequences within this sample yield the same CDR3. Here the CDR3 reads CASSLAGQGYEQYF. For the CDR3, the DNA is TGTGCCAGCAGCTTGGCCGGACAGGGCTACGAGCAGTACTTC. This chain uses TRBV5-6 with TRBJ2-7; the match to TRBD1 covers 8 bases. The CDR3 extends over 14 amino acids. In germline, CDR1 is SGHDT, CDR2 YYEEEE. The trim removed 0 bases at V and 3 bases at J, leaving 2 bases unmatched.

The V and J genes are TRBV5-1 and TRBJ1-4, with 9 bases aligning to TRBD1. After removal of 2 bases from V and 7 bases from J, the junction contained 9 bases not matched to a gene. In germline, CDR1 is SGHRS, CDR2 YFSETQ. CDR3 length: 16 residues. The CDR3 is CASSLSTGGGSEKLFF. Written as DNA, the CDR3 is TGCGCCAGCAGCTTATCCACAGGGGGCGGGAGTGAAAAACTGTTTTTT.

On this clone: Other DNA sequences from this sample encode an identical CDR3 as well. The chain has TRBV3-1 (or the pseudogene TRBV3-2) and TRBJ2-7; 8 bases match TRBD2. Germline lookup yields CDR1 LGHDT and CDR2 YNNKEL (reference sequence). V trimming: 0 bases; J trimming: 3 bases; junction bases outside the gene matches: 7. This CDR3 contains 16 residues. CDR3 in DNA: TGTGCCAGCAGCCAAGATCTGGTAGCGGGGAACTACGAGCAGTACTTC. Translating gives CASSQDLVAGNYEQYF.

The V call is TRBV7-8, the J call TRBJ1-2; D gene uncertain. V was shortened by 4 bases and J by 8 bases, with 14 bases between the two germline ends. The CDR3 sequence is 13 residues long. Germline CDR1 and CDR2: SGHVS and FQNEAQ. The CDR3 nucleotides are TGTGCCAGCAGCTCCTACACCGGCGGGGGCTACACCTTC. Translating gives CASSSYTGGGYTF.

This chain joins TRBV28 and TRBJ2-3; TRBD2 aligns across 8 bases. Germline V gene lookup returns CDR1 MDHEN and CDR2 SYDVKM. The CDR3 contains 14 residues. The J segment lost 5 bases and the V segment lost 6 bases, leaving 7 bases of the junction unmatched. DNA for the CDR3: TGTGCCAGCAGCCGGGGGGGCGAGGGAGATACGCAGTATTTT. Protein: CASSRGGEGDTQYF.

This clone was seen more than once but under ten times. V is TRBV4-3 and J is TRBJ1-1; TRBD1 is a possible D gene (5 bases). V was shortened by 0 bases and J by 11 bases, with 13 bases between the two germline ends. There are 13 residues in the CDR3. CDR1 is LGHNA, CDR2 YSLEER, per germline. The CDR3 coding sequence is TGCGCCAGCAGCCAAGACAGGGAGGAATCGGCTTTCTTT. Translating it yields CASSQDREESAFF.

This sequence joins TRBV29-1 and TRBJ2-1, with 7 positions matching TRBD1. The CDR3 runs 15 residues. V was clipped by 5 bases and J by 6 bases; unmatched bases: 13. Germline V lookup: CDR1 SQVTM, CDR2 ANQGSEA. The CDR3 DNA reads as TGCAGCGTTTACGAGGGGGCTAGTATTATCAATGAGCAGTTCTTC. This encodes CSVYEGASIINEQFF.

The V and J genes are TRBV15 and TRBJ1-2; 7 bases line up with TRBD1. The CDR3 totals 17 residues. Germline CDR1 and CDR2: LNHNV and YYDKDF (reference sequence). With 2 bases clipped from V and 7 bases from J, the junction kept 16 bases outside the gene matches. The DNA for the CDR3 is TGTGCCACCAGCAGAACGGTGGACAGGCTTAGTGTGGGTGGCTACACCTTC. Translating it yields CATSRTVDRLSVGGYTF.

The chain has TRBV14 and TRBJ2-3; 9 bases fit TRBD1. This CDR3 has 20 residues. Trimming at V came to 1 base and at J to 1 base, leaving 15 bases not matched to a gene. CDR1 is SGHDN, CDR2 FVKESK, per germline. CDR3 bases: TGTGCCAGCAGCCAAGCGCTCGGGACAGGGAAGGGATTTGGCACAGATACGCAGTATTTT. It is translated as CASSQALGTGKGFGTDTQYF.

V gene TRBV5-6 combines with J gene TRBJ1-2, with D possibly TRBD1 on 6 matching bases. Per the germline V gene, CDR1 is SGHDT and CDR2 is YYEEEE. V was pared by 5 bases and J by 3 bases, with 8 bases between. The CDR3 runs to 12 residues. The CDR3 reads CASSPGDYGYTF. The CDR3 coding sequence is TGTGCCAGCAGTCCAGGGGACTATGGCTACACCTTC. The full variable domain, in which reference TRBV5-6 and TRBJ1-2 provide the parts outside the CDR3, is DAGVTQSPTHLIKTRGQQVTLRCSPKSGHDTVSWYQQALGQGPQFIFQYYEEEERQRGNFPDRFSGHQFPNYSSELNVNALLLGDSALYLCASSPGDYGYTFGSGTRLTVV.

The rearrangement uses TRBV7-2 and TRBJ1-5, with D unresolved. Trimming stripped 6 bases from V and 4 bases from J, with 10 bases between. Germline CDR1 and CDR2: SGHTA and FQGNSA. The length of the CDR3 is 13 residues. The CDR3 bases are TGTGCCAGCAGGATCAGGCAAAATCAGCCCCAGCATTTT. Translated, it gives CASRIRQNQPQHF.

This chain joins TRBV6-2 or TRBV6-3 and TRBJ1-5; 7 bases line up with TRBD1. Losses at the gene ends were 0 bases for V and 0 bases for J; bases not matched to a gene: 11. This CDR3 contains 19 residues. Germline CDR1 reads MNHEY; CDR2 reads SVGEGT. CDR3 nucleotides: TGTGCCAGCAGTTACTCGATGGGGAGACAGGGATATAGCAATCAGCCCCAGCATTTT. Its protein is CASSYSMGRQGYSNQPQHF.

In its sample, this clone was seen a few times. The gene calls are TRBV28 and TRBJ1-5, with 10 nucleotides matching TRBD1. The CDR3 runs to 15 residues. V shed 6 bases and J 2 bases; nucleotides not matched to a gene: 4. The germline V gene has CDR1 MDHEN and CDR2 SYDVKM. The DNA for the CDR3 is TGTGCCAGCAGGACCGGGACAGGGGGCAATCAGCCCCAGCATTTT. Translated, it gives CASRTGTGGNQPQHF. Filled out from reference TRBV28 and TRBJ1-5, the complete variable domain reads DVKVTQSSRYLVKRTGEKVFLECVQDMDHENMFWYRQDPGLGLRLIYFSYDVKMKEKGDIPEGYSVSREKKERFSLILESASTNQTSMYLCASRTGTGGNQPQHFGDGTRLSIL.